This T cell receptor (beta chain) was captured in a study of CD8+CD57+ T cells in acquired aplastic anemia. CDR3 size: 13 residues. Germline CDR1 and CDR2: SGHTA and FQGNSA. The ends were cut back, 4 bases at V and 5 bases at J, with 11 bases in the middle. This clonotype came up once. According to the study, genomic DNA was the template for TCR beta VDJ and CDR3 profiling. MiXCR, run by TCRdb on the reads, gives a single entry per CDR3 protein. The sample lists roughly 130,000 distinct CDR3 sequences; 48% were seen once. This receptor was obtained from a human donor in good health, serving as a control. The sequencing sample was made of sorted CD4+, CD8+, or CD8+CD57+ T cells (not recorded which) from PBMCs. This rearrangement joins TRBV7-2 to TRBJ2-5; tentatively, D is TRBD2 (7 bases). The CDR3, as DNA: TGTGCCAGCAGCTACAGGGAGGGCGAGACCCAGTACTTC. Translating gives CASSYREGETQYF.